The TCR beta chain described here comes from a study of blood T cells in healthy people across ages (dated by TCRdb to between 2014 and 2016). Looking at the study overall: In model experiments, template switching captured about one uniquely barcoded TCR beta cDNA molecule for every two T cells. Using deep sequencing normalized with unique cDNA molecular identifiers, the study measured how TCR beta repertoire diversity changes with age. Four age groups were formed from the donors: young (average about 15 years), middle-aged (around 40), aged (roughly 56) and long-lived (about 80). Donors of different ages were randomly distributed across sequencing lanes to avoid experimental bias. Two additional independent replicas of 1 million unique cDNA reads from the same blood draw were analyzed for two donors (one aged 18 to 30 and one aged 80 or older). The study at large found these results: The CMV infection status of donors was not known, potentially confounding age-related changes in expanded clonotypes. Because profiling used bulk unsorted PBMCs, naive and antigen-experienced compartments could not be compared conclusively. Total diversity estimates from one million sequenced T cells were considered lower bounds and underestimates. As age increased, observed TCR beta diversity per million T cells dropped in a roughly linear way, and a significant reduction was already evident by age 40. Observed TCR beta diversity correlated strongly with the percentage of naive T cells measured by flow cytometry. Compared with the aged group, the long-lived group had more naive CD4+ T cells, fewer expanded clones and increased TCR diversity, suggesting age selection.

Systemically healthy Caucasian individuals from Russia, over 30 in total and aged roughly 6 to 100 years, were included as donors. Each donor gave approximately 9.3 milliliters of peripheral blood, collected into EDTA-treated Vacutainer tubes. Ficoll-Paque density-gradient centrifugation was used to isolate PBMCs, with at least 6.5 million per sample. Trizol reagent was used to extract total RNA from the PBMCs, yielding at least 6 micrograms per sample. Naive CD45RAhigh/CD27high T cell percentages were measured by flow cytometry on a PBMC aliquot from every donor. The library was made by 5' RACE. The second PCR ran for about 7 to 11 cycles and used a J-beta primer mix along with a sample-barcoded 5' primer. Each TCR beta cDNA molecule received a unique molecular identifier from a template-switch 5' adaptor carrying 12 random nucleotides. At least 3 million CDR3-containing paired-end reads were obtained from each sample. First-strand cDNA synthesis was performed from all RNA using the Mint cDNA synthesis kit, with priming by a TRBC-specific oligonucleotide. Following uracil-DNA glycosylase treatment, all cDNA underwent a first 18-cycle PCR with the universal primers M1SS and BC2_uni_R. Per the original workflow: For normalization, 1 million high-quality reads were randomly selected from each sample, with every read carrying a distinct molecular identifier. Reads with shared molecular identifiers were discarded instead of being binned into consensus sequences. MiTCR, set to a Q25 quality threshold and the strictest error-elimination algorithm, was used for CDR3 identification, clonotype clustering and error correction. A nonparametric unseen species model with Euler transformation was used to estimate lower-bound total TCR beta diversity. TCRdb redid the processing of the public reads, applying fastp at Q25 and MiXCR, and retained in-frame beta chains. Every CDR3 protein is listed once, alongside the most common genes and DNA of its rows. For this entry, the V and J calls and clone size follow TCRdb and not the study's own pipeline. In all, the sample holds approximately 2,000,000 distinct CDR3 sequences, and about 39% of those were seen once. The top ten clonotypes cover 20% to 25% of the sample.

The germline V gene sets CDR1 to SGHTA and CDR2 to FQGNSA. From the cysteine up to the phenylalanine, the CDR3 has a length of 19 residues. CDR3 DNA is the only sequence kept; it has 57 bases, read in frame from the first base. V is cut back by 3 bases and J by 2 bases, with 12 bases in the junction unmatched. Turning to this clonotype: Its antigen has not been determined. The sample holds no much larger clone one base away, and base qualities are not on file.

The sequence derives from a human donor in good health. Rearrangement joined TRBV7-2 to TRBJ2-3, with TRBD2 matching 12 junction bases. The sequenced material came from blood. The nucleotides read TGTGCCAGCAGCTTGGGGCTAGCGGGGGGGGAAACATCCACAGATACGCAGTATTTT. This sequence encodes CASSLGLAGGETSTDTQYF.